The 7 T cell receptor beta chains listed next were all sequenced from one sample in a study of blood T cell repertoires in COVID-19. Here immunoSEQ multiplex PCR was the method, and the copy in TCRdb shows in-frame clones only, minus some. This sample yields hundreds of thousands of clones, of which about three quarters are seen a single time; around 3.4% belongs to the top ten. Sequenced input: peripheral blood. Receptor source: a woman older than 75 with acute or convalescent COVID-19.

This chain joins TRBV6-5 and TRBJ2-7, with D perhaps TRBD2 (5 bases). V lost 6 bases and J 4 bases, leaving 13 bases between the germline ends. Germline-derived CDR1 and CDR2 are MNHEY and SVGAGI. This CDR3 contains 13 residues. CDR3 sequence: CASRNRGSYEQYF. CDR3 bases: TGTGCCAGCAGGAATAGAGGGTCGTACGAGCAGTACTTC.

The chain uses TRBV27 and TRBJ1-2, with TRBD1 matching over 7 bases. The V gene end was trimmed by 5 bases and the J gene end by 4 bases; junction bases not matched to a gene: 16. The CDR3 is 17 residues long. The V gene's germline CDR1 is MNHEY and CDR2 SMNVEV (reference sequence). For the CDR3, the DNA is TGTGCCAGCAGTCCACCCGGACAGGCAGCTACCATCTATGGCTACACCTTC. It specifies CASSPPGQAATIYGYTF.

The gene calls are TRBV5-6 and TRBJ1-4; perhaps TRBD1 as D (5 bases). Germline lookup yields CDR1 SGHDT and CDR2 YYEEEE. The CDR3 loop spans 15 amino acids. The ends were cut back, 2 bases at V and 2 bases at J, with 10 bases in the middle. Here the CDR3 DNA reads TGTGCCAGCAGCTTTAGACAGACCACTAATGAAAAACTGTTTTTT. Protein product: CASSFRQTTNEKLFF.

CDR3 DNA sequence: TGCGCCAGCAGCTCGGGACTAGCGGGGACTCTATTACACACAGATACGCAGTATTTT. This sequence encodes CASSSGLAGTLLHTDTQYF. V usage is TRBV5-1 and J usage is TRBJ2-3, with TRBD2 matching over 13 bases. Germline V CDR1 and CDR2: SGHRS, YFSETQ. V was pared by 3 bases and J by 2 bases, with 12 bases of the junction left unmatched. CDR3 length equals 19 residues.

The chain combines TRBV19 with TRBJ1-2; perhaps TRBD1 as D (6 bases). Per the germline V gene, CDR1 is LNHDA and CDR2 is SQIVND (reference sequence). This CDR3 has 15 residues. V was clipped by 3 bases and J by 4 bases, with 15 bases between them. CDR3 protein: CASSIGRGATYGYTF. CDR3 coding DNA: TGTGCCAGTAGTATTGGCAGGGGCGCTACCTATGGCTACACCTTC.

The chain employs TRBV10-1 and TRBJ2-3; D ambiguous. Trimming stripped 2 bases from V and 6 bases from J, with 9 bases between. Germline V gene lookup returns CDR1 WNHNN and CDR2 SYGVQD (reference sequence). The CDR3 extends over 13 amino acids. DNA for the CDR3: TGCGCCAGCAGTGAGGGGTTAGCTGATACGCAGTATTTT. Residues: CASSEGLADTQYF.

This chain connects TRBV4-3 to TRBJ1-5; D is unresolved. Trimming stripped 0 bases from V and 5 bases from J, with 11 bases between. There are 15 residues in the CDR3. Germline CDR1 is LGHNA and CDR2 is YSLEER. The CDR3 DNA is TGCGCCAGCAGCCAAGATCTGGGCAGGCATCAGCCCCAGCATTTT. Translation: CASSQDLGRHQPQHF.